The 9 T cell receptor beta chains listed next were all sequenced from one sample in a study of T cell responses to AZD1222 COVID-19 vaccine (dated by TCRdb to about 2021). Read against the paper, the sample's time point label means: baseline before first vaccination. The library came from the immunoSEQ multiplex PCR assay. Not all clones reach the TCRdb copy of this immuneACCESS table, which keeps in-frame sequences only. Checked studies attribute under half of the gap to unresolved V genes and leave the rest unexplained. Recorded for this sample are some 120,000 clones; under 85% of them occurred a single time. The top ten clones comprise 5% to 7% of the sample. Sequences were derived from peripheral blood, sampled on day 0 of AZD1222 vaccination. These TCRs come from an adult in good health.

The chain carries TRBV11-2 and TRBJ2-1; 8 nucleotides agree with TRBD1. CDR1 SGHAT and CDR2 FQNNGV come from the germline V gene. This CDR3 is built from 15 residues. Trimming cost V 4 bases and J 8 bases; bases outside gene matches: 10. CDR3 coding DNA: TGTGCCAGCAGCTCTACAGGGGGTCGTTGGGATGAGCAGTTCTTC. This gives the protein CASSSTGGRWDEQFF.

The CDR3 spells CASSDGTGLGEQYF. In nucleotides, the CDR3 is TGTGCCAGCAGTGATGGGACAGGGTTAGGCGAGCAGTACTTC. The chain is built from TRBV6-1 and TRBJ2-7; the match to TRBD1 covers 9 bases. The germline CDR1 and CDR2 sequences are MNHNS and SASEGT. J was trimmed by 6 bases and V by 3 bases; bases with no gene match: 6. This CDR3 is 14 amino acids long.

V and J are TRBV3-1 (or the pseudogene TRBV3-2) and TRBJ2-2; a possible D gene is TRBD1 (5 bases). With 1 base removed from V and 2 bases from J, the gap between germline ends came to 8 bases. There are 15 residues in the CDR3. Germline CDR1 LGHDT, CDR2 YNNKEL (reference sequence). The CDR3 sequence: CASSQGGANTGELFF. CDR3 sequence (DNA): TGTGCCAGCAGCCAAGGGGGCGCAAACACCGGGGAGCTGTTTTTT.

The genes are TRBV5-1 and TRBJ1-3; a possible D gene is TRBD1 (5 bases). CDR1 is SGHRS and CDR2 is YFSETQ in the germline V gene. The CDR3 runs 16 residues. The ends were cut back, 5 bases at V and 0 bases at J, with 15 bases in the middle. CDR3 sequence (DNA): TGCGCCAGCAGTCGCCTCGACAGCCACTCTGGAAACACCATATATTTT. It specifies CASSRLDSHSGNTIYF.

This clone was observed once. V usage is TRBV30 and J usage is TRBJ1-6; D gene unclear. This CDR3 has 16 residues. Germline V gene sequence: CDR1 GTSNPN, CDR2 SVGIG (reference sequence). V was trimmed by 2 bases and J by 8 bases, leaving 19 bases between them. CDR3 protein: CAWSRVRRPLDSPLHF. In nucleotides, the CDR3 is TGTGCCTGGAGTCGGGTCCGGAGGCCACTCGATTCACCCCTCCACTTT.

The chain carries TRBV2 and TRBJ1-2, with a weak D call TRBD1 (5 bases). Looked up from germline, CDR1 is SNHLY and CDR2 is FYNNEI. The CDR3 sequence is 13 residues long. V was clipped by 4 bases and J by 7 bases, with 13 bases between them. CDR3 DNA: TGTGCCAGCAGTGCTGCCAGGGCGGGTGGCTACACCTTC. Translated: CASSAARAGGYTF.

This clone was counted a single time. The chain links TRBV6-5 to TRBJ2-3; TRBD1 might be the D (5 bases). CDR3 length: 13 amino acids. V dropped 5 bases and J dropped 6 bases, with 12 bases sitting between them. Germline lookup yields CDR1 MNHEY and CDR2 SVGAGI. CDR3 DNA sequence: TGTGCCAGCAGTATCCCAGGGTCGGATACGCAGTATTTT. This translates into CASSIPGSDTQYF.

This rearrangement joins TRBV7-9 to TRBJ1-1; D remains ambiguous. The CDR3 totals 14 residues. Germline CDR1 SEHNR, CDR2 FQNEAQ (reference sequence). The V end lost 1 base, the J end lost 2 bases, and 8 bases lay between the germline ends. CDR3 in amino acids: CASSLEAGNTEAFF. The CDR3 DNA sequence: TGTGCCAGCAGCTTAGAAGCAGGAAACACTGAAGCTTTCTTT.

The CDR3 bases are TGTGCCAGCTCACCCATTGGGGGCGGAAGGGTTGAAGCTTTCTTT. This gives the protein CASSPIGGGRVEAFF. V is TRBV18 and J is TRBJ1-1, with a tentative D call TRBD1 (6 bases). Germline values: CDR1 KGHSH, CDR2 LQKENI. The CDR3 totals 15 residues. Trimming stripped 3 bases from V and 7 bases from J, with 18 bases between.